The rows below give T cell receptor beta chains drawn from one sample of a study of blood T cell repertoires in COVID-19. Only in-frame clones appear in the TCRdb table, and some are missing; sequencing was by immunoSEQ multiplex PCR. The sample yields about 240,000 clones, around nine tenths seen once. Sequencing was carried out using PBMCs or T cells enriched from blood (not recorded which). The receptors here all came from a woman aged 25 to 45 who had recovered from COVID-19. CDR3s include the opening cysteine and the closing phenylalanine or tryptophan. The D gene is left open where the match is weak. Clone size is shown for a subset of rows, as once, few, many or a class of expanded clone.

13,NA,TRBV4-3,TRBJ2-1,NA,CASSPHGRNEQFF,TGCGCCAGCAGCCCCCACGGCAGGAATGAGCAGTTCTTC
14,NA,TRBV5-1,TRBJ1-2,NA,CASSSGLANYGYTF,TGCGCCAGCAGCTCAGGACTAGCTAACTATGGCTACACCTTC
16,once,TRBV19,TRBJ1-4,NA,CASSIGTAATNEKLFF,TGTGCCAGTAGTATCGGCACAGCTGCAACTAATGAAAAACTGTTTTTT
11,NA,TRBV29-1,TRBJ1-4,NA,CSVGRFGEMFF,TGCAGCGTTGGTCGGTTCGGGGAAATGTTTTTT
16,NA,TRBV4-2,TRBJ2-1,TRBD2,CASSQLTSGRADEQFF,TGTGCCAGCAGCCAATTGACTAGCGGGAGGGCCGATGAGCAGTTCTTC
15,NA,TRBV7-9,TRBJ1-2,NA,CASSLGSRNLYGYTF,TGTGCCAGCAGCTTAGGAAGCAGGAATCTCTATGGCTACACCTTC
14,few,TRBV3-1/TRBV3-2,TRBJ2-5,TRBD2,CASSHLGTSGRKYF,TGTGCCAGCAGCCACCTCGGGACTAGCGGGAGGAAGTACTTC
16,NA,TRBV6-5,TRBJ2-1,NA,CASSYSGVGSYNEQFF,TGTGCCAGCAGTTACTCGGGCGTGGGCTCCTACAATGAGCAGTTCTTC
17,NA,TRBV9,TRBJ2-1,TRBD2,CASSETSGRESYNEQFF,TGTGCCAGCAGCGAAACTAGCGGGAGGGAGTCCTACAATGAGCAGTTCTTC
15,NA,TRBV4-2,TRBJ1-1,TRBD1,CASSQRTGGSTEAFF,TGTGCCAGCAGCCAACGGACAGGAGGTAGCACTGAAGCTTTCTTT
13,NA,TRBV7-8,TRBJ1-2,TRBD1,CASSYQDRGGYTF,TGTGCCAGCAGTTACCAGGACAGGGGCGGCTACACCTTC
14,NA,TRBV6-5,TRBJ1-1,TRBD1,CASSYGGTANEAFF,TGTGCCAGCAGTTACGGTGGGACAGCTAATGAAGCTTTCTTT
16,NA,TRBV6-5,TRBJ1-2,TRBD1,CASSYSWDRIDYGYTF,TGTGCCAGCAGTTACTCCTGGGACAGGATTGACTATGGCTACACCTTC
13,NA,TRBV7-2,TRBJ1-2,NA,CASSSPPGDGYTF,TGTGCCAGCAGCTCCCCTCCGGGGGACGGCTACACCTTC
18,NA,TRBV5-4,TRBJ1-1,NA,CASSLGAGGTTVNTEAFF,TGTGCCAGCAGCTTGGGGGCAGGAGGGACCACCGTGAACACTGAAGCTTTCTTT
15,NA,TRBV6-5,TRBJ2-2,NA,CASSYVIREDGELFF,TGTGCCAGCAGTTACGTGATCAGGGAGGACGGGGAGCTGTTTTTT
13,NA,TRBV12-3/TRBV12-4,TRBJ1-1,NA,CASDRRENTEAFF,TGTGCCTCCGACCGGAGAGAGAACACTGAAGCTTTCTTT
14,NA,TRBV27,TRBJ2-7,TRBD1,CASRPGQGVGEQYF,TGTGCCAGCAGGCCGGGACAGGGGGTCGGCGAGCAGTACTTC
15,NA,TRBV28,TRBJ1-6,TRBD1,CASIGGRGSNSPLHF,TGTGCCAGCATAGGGGGCAGGGGGTCGAATTCACCCCTCCACTTT
13,NA,TRBV6-5,TRBJ1-1,NA,CASRQNRNTEAFF,TGTGCCAGCAGACAAAACAGGAACACTGAAGCTTTCTTT
16,NA,TRBV5-6,TRBJ2-3,TRBD1,CASSLTGVRVTDTQYF,TGTGCCAGCAGCTTGACAGGGGTCCGGGTCACAGATACGCAGTATTTT
15,NA,TRBV3-1/TRBV3-2,TRBJ2-5,NA,CASSQDSGPQETQYF,TGTGCCAGCAGCCAAGATTCTGGGCCACAAGAGACCCAGTACTTC
12,NA,TRBV15,TRBJ2-7,NA,CATSRGENEQYF,TGTGCCACCAGCAGAGGAGAGAACGAGCAGTACTTC
14,NA,TRBV11-2,TRBJ2-3,TRBD2,CASSLGGRLAGVYF,TGTGCCAGCAGCTTAGGCGGTAGGCTAGCGGGTGTGTATTTT
15,NA,TRBV23-1,TRBJ2-1,TRBD2,CASSHSLATYNEQFF,TGCGCCAGCAGTCACTCACTAGCGACCTACAATGAGCAGTTCTTC
18,few,TRBV7-2,TRBJ1-6,TRBD1,CASSLVDQGATYNSPLHF,TGTGCCAGCAGCTTAGTAGATCAGGGGGCAACCTATAATTCACCCCTCCACTTT
13,NA,TRBV14,TRBJ2-1,NA,CASNRDRHNEQFF,TGTGCCAGCAACCGGGATCGTCACAATGAGCAGTTCTTC
16,NA,TRBV7-9,TRBJ1-2,NA,CASSLGAGLTTFGYTF,TGTGCCAGCAGCTTAGGTGCCGGGCTGACTACTTTTGGCTACACCTTC
13,NA,TRBV19,TRBJ2-5,NA,CASSADSQETQYF,TGTGCCAGTAGTGCCGACAGTCAAGAGACCCAGTACTTC
16,NA,TRBV27,TRBJ1-5,TRBD1,CASSLGTGGGNQPQHF,TGTGCCAGCAGTTTAGGTACAGGGGGCGGGAATCAGCCCCAGCATTTT
12,NA,TRBV20-1,TRBJ2-1,NA,CSASLTPLEQFF,TGCAGTGCTAGTCTGACACCTTTAGAGCAGTTCTTC
15,once,TRBV2,TRBJ2-7,NA,CASSEDRAVTYEQYF,TGTGCCAGCAGTGAGGACCGAGCGGTTACCTACGAGCAGTACTTC
14,NA,TRBV7-6,TRBJ2-7,NA,CASSHSAGGYEQYF,TGTGCCAGCAGCCACTCCGCCGGGGGCTACGAGCAGTACTTC
14,NA,TRBV28,TRBJ1-1,TRBD1,CASSLDREITEAFF,TGTGCCAGCAGTTTAGACAGGGAAATAACTGAAGCTTTCTTT
18,NA,TRBV29-1,TRBJ2-1,TRBD1,CSVEPRHPGQGTYNEQFF,TGCAGCGTTGAGCCCCGCCACCCGGGACAGGGGACCTACAATGAGCAGTTCTTC
15,NA,TRBV19,TRBJ2-2,NA,CASIRAGMGTGELFF,TGTGCCAGTATCAGGGCAGGGATGGGCACCGGGGAGCTGTTTTTT
10,NA,TRBV30,TRBJ2-1,NA,CASTQVKGFF,TGTGCCTCCACACAGGTAAAGGGGTTCTTC
16,NA,TRBV5-6,TRBJ1-3,NA,CASSLPGDPAGNTIYF,TGTGCCAGCAGCTTACCAGGGGATCCCGCTGGAAACACCATATATTTT
16,NA,TRBV4-1,TRBJ2-1,TRBD2,CASSQLRETAYNEQFF,TGCGCCAGCAGCCAATTGCGGGAGACGGCTTACAATGAGCAGTTCTTC
15,NA,TRBV7-2,TRBJ2-7,NA,CASSPDRGQQGEQYF,TGTGCCAGCAGCCCAGACAGAGGCCAACAGGGCGAGCAGTACTTC
15,NA,TRBV5-5,TRBJ2-3,NA,CASTRRAVSTDTQYF,TGTGCCAGCACGCGGCGGGCGGTGAGCACAGATACGCAGTATTTT
14,NA,TRBV5-6,TRBJ2-7,NA,CASSWGGSSYEQYF,TGTGCCAGCAGCTGGGGAGGAAGCTCCTACGAGCAGTACTTC
16,NA,TRBV7-2,TRBJ2-7,NA,CASSLASVRSSYEQYF,TGTGCCAGCAGCTTAGCGTCAGTTAGGAGCTCCTACGAGCAGTACTTC
15,NA,TRBV19,TRBJ1-5,NA,CASTPGPWGNQPQHF,TGTGCCAGTACCCCGGGTCCTTGGGGCAATCAGCCCCAGCATTTT
15,NA,TRBV19,TRBJ1-5,TRBD1,CASSGRTGQEQPQHF,TGTGCCAGTAGTGGCCGGACAGGGCAGGAGCAGCCCCAGCATTTT
15,many,TRBV7-2,TRBJ2-2,TRBD1,CASSLEDRGFGELFF,TGTGCCAGCAGCTTAGAGGACAGGGGGTTCGGGGAGCTGTTTTTT
14,NA,TRBV9,TRBJ1-4,NA,CASSVDLTNEKLFF,TGTGCCAGCAGCGTAGATCTAACTAATGAAAAACTGTTTTTT
15,NA,TRBV10-3,TRBJ2-6,NA,CAIGERGSGANVLTF,TGTGCCATCGGAGAGAGAGGGTCTGGGGCCAACGTCCTGACTTTC
20,NA,TRBV28,TRBJ2-7,NA,CASSSHDRTPRIGFSYEQYF,TGTGCCAGCAGTTCGCATGACAGGACCCCTAGGATCGGGTTCTCCTACGAGCAGTACTTC
15,once,TRBV6-5,TRBJ2-1,TRBD1,CASSSSGGLRNEQFF,TGTGCCAGCAGTTCCTCAGGGGGCCTCCGGAATGAGCAGTTCTTC
12,NA,TRBV20-1,TRBJ2-1,NA,CSASDSGNEQFF,TGCAGTGCTAGTGATAGCGGCAATGAGCAGTTCTTC
14,NA,TRBV4-3,TRBJ2-4,TRBD1,CASSQEGQGGIQYF,TGCGCCAGCAGTCAAGAAGGACAGGGTGGCATTCAGTACTTC
15,NA,TRBV7-2,TRBJ2-7,TRBD2,CASSLGGLATYEQYF,TGTGCCAGCAGCTTGGGAGGACTAGCGACATACGAGCAGTACTTC
15,NA,TRBV5-6,TRBJ2-1,NA,CASSLFLRGYNEQFF,TGTGCCAGCAGCTTGTTTCTACGAGGATACAATGAGCAGTTCTTC
16,NA,TRBV3-1/TRBV3-2,TRBJ1-4,NA,CASSDGGALFNEKLFF,TGTGCCAGCAGCGACGGGGGGGCCCTCTTTAATGAAAAACTGTTTTTT
15,NA,TRBV18,TRBJ2-1,TRBD1,CASSLPGTGGMEQFF,TGTGCCAGCTCACTCCCCGGGACAGGGGGGATGGAGCAGTTCTTC
14,NA,TRBV7-3,TRBJ1-3,NA,CASSQGGSGNTIYF,TGTGCCAGCAGCCAAGGGGGTTCTGGAAACACCATATATTTT